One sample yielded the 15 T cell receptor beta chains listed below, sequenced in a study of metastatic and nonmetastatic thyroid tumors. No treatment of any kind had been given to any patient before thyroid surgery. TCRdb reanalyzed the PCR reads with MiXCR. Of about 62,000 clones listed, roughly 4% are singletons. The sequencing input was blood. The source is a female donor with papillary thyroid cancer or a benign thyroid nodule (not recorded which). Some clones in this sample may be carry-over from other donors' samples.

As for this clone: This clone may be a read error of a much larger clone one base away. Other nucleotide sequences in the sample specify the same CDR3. This CDR3 reads CASSSRIGEAFF. CDR3 nucleotides: TGTGCCAGCAGCTCTAGAATTGGTGAAGCTTTCTTT. V is TRBV7-2 and J is TRBJ1-1; no definite D call. The CDR3 has 12 residues. Between the trimmed V and J ends, which lost 4 bases and 7 bases, there was a span of 10 bases. Germline V gives CDR1 SGHTA, CDR2 FQGNSA.

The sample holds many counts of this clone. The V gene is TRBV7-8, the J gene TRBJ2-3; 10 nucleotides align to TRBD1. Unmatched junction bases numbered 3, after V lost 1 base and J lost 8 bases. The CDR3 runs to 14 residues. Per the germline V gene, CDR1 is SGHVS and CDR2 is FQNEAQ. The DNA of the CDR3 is TGTGCCAGCAGCTTAGGGACAGGGGGGTCTACGCAGTATTTT. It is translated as CASSLGTGGSTQYF. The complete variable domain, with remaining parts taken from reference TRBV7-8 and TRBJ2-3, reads GAGVSQSPRYKVAKRGQDVALRCDPISGHVSLFWYQQALGQGPEFLTYFQNEAQLDKSGLPSDRFFAERPEGSVSTLKIQRTQQEDSAVYLCASSLGTGGSTQYFGPGTRLTVL.

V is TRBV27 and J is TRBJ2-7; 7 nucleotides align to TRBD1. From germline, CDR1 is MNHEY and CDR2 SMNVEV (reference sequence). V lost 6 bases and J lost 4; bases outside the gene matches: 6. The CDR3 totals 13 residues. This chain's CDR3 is CASRRQGIYEQYF. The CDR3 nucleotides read TGTGCCAGCAGACGACAGGGAATTTACGAGCAGTACTTC.

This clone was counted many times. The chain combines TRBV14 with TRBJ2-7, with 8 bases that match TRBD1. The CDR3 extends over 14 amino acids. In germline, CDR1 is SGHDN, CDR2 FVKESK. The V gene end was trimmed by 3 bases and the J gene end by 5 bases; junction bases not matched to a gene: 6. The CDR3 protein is CASSQRDRRDEQYF. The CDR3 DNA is TGTGCCAGCAGCCAGAGGGACAGGAGGGACGAGCAGTACTTC.

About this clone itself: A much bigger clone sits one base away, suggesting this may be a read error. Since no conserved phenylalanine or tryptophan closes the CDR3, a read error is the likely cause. The CDR3: CASSPRVTGGGLFL. In DNA form, the CDR3 reads TGTGCCAGCAGCCCGCGTGTCACGGGGGGGGGGCTGTTTCTT. The chain carries TRBV7-2 and TRBJ1-4; D possibly corresponds to TRBD1 (5 bases). This CDR3 has 14 residues. Germline V gene lookup returns CDR1 SGHTA and CDR2 FQGNSA. The V end was cut by 5 bases, the J end by 14 bases, with 21 bases between.

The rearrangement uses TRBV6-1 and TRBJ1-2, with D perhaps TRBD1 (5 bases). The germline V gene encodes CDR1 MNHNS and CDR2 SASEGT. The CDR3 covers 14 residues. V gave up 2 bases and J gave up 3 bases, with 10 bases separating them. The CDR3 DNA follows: TGTGCCAGCAGTGAAAAGGGGAGGGACTATGGCTACACCTTC. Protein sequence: CASSEKGRDYGYTF.

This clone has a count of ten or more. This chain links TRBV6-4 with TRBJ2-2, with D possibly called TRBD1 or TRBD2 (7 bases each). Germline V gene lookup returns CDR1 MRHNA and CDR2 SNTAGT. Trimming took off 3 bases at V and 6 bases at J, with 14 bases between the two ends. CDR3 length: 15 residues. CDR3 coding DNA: TGTGCCAGCAGTGAGGGAGGGGGCTACCCCGGGGAGCTGTTTTTT. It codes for CASSEGGGYPGELFF.

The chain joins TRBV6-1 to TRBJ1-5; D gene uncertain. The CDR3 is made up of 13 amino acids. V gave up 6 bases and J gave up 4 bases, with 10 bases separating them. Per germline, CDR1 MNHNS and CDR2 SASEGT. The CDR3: CASSVRANQPQHF. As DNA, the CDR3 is TGTGCCAGCAGCGTTCGGGCTAATCAGCCCCAGCATTTT.

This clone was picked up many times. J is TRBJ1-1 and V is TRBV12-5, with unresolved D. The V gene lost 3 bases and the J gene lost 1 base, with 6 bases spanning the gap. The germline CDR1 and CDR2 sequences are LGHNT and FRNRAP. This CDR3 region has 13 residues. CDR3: CASGLGANTEAFF. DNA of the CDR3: TGTGCTAGTGGTTTAGGAGCGAACACTGAAGCTTTCTTT.

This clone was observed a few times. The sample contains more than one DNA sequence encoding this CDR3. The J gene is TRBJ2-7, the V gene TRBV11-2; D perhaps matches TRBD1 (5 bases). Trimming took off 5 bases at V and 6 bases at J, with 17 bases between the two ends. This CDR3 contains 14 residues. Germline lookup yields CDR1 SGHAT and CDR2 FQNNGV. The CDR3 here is CASSLVQGRGEQYF. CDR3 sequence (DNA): TGTGCCAGCAGCCTAGTGCAGGGAAGGGGCGAGCAGTACTTC.

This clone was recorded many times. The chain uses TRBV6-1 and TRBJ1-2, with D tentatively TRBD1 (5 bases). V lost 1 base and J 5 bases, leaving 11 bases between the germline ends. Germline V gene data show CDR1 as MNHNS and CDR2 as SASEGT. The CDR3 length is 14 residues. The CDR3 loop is CASSEVVGAYGYTF. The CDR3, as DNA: TGTGCCAGCAGTGAAGTCGTAGGGGCTTATGGCTACACCTTC.

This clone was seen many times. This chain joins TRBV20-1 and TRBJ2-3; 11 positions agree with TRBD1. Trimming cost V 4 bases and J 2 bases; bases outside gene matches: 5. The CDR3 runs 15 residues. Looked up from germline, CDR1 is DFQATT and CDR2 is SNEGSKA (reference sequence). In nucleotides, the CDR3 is TGCAGTGCTACCTTGGACAGGGGGCCCACAGATACGCAGTATTTT. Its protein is CSATLDRGPTDTQYF.

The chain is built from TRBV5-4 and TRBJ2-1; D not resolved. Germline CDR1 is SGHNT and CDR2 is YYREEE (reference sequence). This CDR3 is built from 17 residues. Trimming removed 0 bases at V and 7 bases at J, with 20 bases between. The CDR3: CASSLGANIPTGNEQFF. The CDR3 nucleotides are TGTGCCAGCAGCTTGGGGGCCAATATACCGACCGGGAATGAGCAGTTCTTC.

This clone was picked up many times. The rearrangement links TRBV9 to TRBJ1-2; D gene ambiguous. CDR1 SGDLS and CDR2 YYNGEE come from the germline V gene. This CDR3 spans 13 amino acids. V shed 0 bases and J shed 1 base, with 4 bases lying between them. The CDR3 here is CASSVVDNYGYTF. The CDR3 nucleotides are TGTGCCAGCAGCGTAGTAGATAACTATGGCTACACCTTC.

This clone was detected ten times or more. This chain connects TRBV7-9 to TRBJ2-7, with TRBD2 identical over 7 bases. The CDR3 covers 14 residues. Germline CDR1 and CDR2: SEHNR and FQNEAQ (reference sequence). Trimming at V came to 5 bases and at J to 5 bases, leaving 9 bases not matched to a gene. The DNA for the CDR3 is TGTGCCAGCAGCCAACGCGGGAGTCAACACGAGCAGTACTTC. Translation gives CASSQRGSQHEQYF.